The 15 T cell receptor beta chains below were found in one sample sequenced in a study of neurological immune-mediated disorders. From the 5' RACE reads, TCRdb called clonotypes with MiXCR, one entry per CDR3 protein. There are tens of thousands of distinct CDR3 sequences in the sample; about 9.4% occur only once, and about 2% lies in the top ten. Source material: PBMCs. The source is a middle-aged man in good health.

The V gene is TRBV19, the J gene TRBJ2-3; 10 nucleotides align to TRBD2. Trimming removed 8 bases from V and 3 bases from J; junction bases left unmatched: 2. The V gene's germline CDR1 is LNHDA and CDR2 SQIVND (reference sequence). The CDR3 consists of 13 residues. The CDR3 spells CASEAGGTDTQYF. In DNA, the CDR3 is TGTGCCAGTGAAGCGGGGGGGACAGATACGCAGTATTTT. Full variable domain (remainder filled in from reference TRBV19 and TRBJ2-3): DGGITQSPKYLFRKEGQNVTLSCEQNLNHDAMYWYRQDPGQGLRLIYYSQIVNDFQKGDIAEGYSVSREKKESFPLTVTSAQKNPTAFYLCASEAGGTDTQYFGPGTRLTVL.

This clonotype was seen at least ten times. This rearrangement joins TRBV7-6 to TRBJ2-7; D call uncertain. Trimming cost V 1 base and J 1 base, with 20 bases left between them. This CDR3 is built from 18 residues. Germline lookup yields CDR1 SGHVS and CDR2 FNYEAQ. The CDR3 DNA sequence: TGTGCCAGCAGCTTAGAACCGTACACGGGTCTGGGGTCCTACGAGCAGTACTTC. Translating it yields CASSLEPYTGLGSYEQYF.

This clonotype came up many times. The chain carries TRBV20-1 and TRBJ2-2; TRBD2 matches at 8 bases. J lost 6 bases, V lost 7 bases, and 13 bases had no gene match. This CDR3 contains 15 residues. Germline assignment: CDR1 DFQATT and CDR2 SNEGSKA (reference sequence). CDR3 nucleotides: TGCAGTGACGGGGGGGACATCGACCGACCCGGGGAGCTGTTTTTT. It specifies CSDGGDIDRPGELFF.

The chain carries TRBV5-4 and TRBJ2-1; the D gene is possibly TRBD2 (6 bases). The CDR3 totals 12 residues. Trimming stripped 4 bases from V and 6 bases from J, with 8 bases between. Germline loops: CDR1 SGHNT, CDR2 YYREEE (reference sequence). The DNA for the CDR3 is TGTGCCAGCAGCCGTAGCGGCAATGAGCAGTTCTTC. Its protein product is CASSRSGNEQFF.

For this clonotype: A much larger clone differs from this one at a single base, so this may be a read error. The chain couples TRBV10-3 to TRBJ2-5; D is ambiguous. CDR1 ENHRY and CDR2 SYGVKD come from the germline V gene. CDR3 size: 14 residues. The CDR3 DNA reads as TGTGTCATCAGTGGGCCCCCAAGGGAAGAGACCCAGTACTTC. As protein: CVISGPPREETQYF.

Many counts were recorded for this clonotype. This chain connects TRBV29-1 to TRBJ2-3, with 7 positions matching TRBD1. The CDR3 loop spans 16 amino acids. Germline values: CDR1 SQVTM, CDR2 ANQGSEA. Trimming at V came to 1 base and at J to 3 bases, leaving 10 bases not matched to a gene. The CDR3 spells CSVEGRRGRSTDTQYF. For the CDR3, the DNA is TGCAGCGTTGAAGGTCGAAGGGGGCGTTCAACAGATACGCAGTATTTT.

This clonotype was seen repeatedly, ten times or more. This chain uses TRBV12-3 or TRBV12-4 with TRBJ2-2; D is uncertain. Trimming shortened V by 5 bases and J by 8 bases, and 9 bases separated the two germline ends. The CDR3 runs to 12 residues. This CDR3 reads CASSRNSGELFF. In DNA, the CDR3 is TGTGCCAGCAGTCGTAATTCGGGGGAGCTGTTTTTT.

In regard to this clonotype: One junction end does not reproduce the germline sequence, and a read error may be involved. V usage is TRBV6-2 or TRBV6-3 and J usage is TRBJ2-7; 9 nucleotides match TRBD1. Germline-derived CDR1 and CDR2 are MNHEY and SVGEGT. There are 15 residues in the CDR3. In DNA form, the CDR3 reads TGTGTCAGCAGTTACTGGGACAGGGTCACTTACGAGCAGTACTTC. Residues: CVSSYWDRVTYEQYF.

This clonotype was recorded at least ten times. The CDR3 spells CASSYGPRAVTDTQYF. DNA for the CDR3: TGTGCCAGCAGTTACGGCCCCCGAGCGGTGACAGATACGCAGTATTTT. The chain combines TRBV6-5 with TRBJ2-3; D might be TRBD2 (5 bases). Germline-derived CDR1 and CDR2 are MNHEY and SVGAGI. Trimming stripped 2 bases from V and 3 bases from J, with 15 bases between. This CDR3 is 16 amino acids long.

This clonotype was detected ten times or more. The chain recombines TRBV29-1 with TRBJ1-2; D call uncertain. This CDR3 has 12 amino acids. The germline V gene has CDR1 SQVTM and CDR2 ANQGSEA. With 5 bases removed from V and 4 bases from J, the gap between germline ends came to 11 bases. The CDR3 reads CSVLGPTYGYTF. The CDR3 DNA reads TGCAGCGTTCTCGGACCGACCTATGGCTACACCTTC.

This clonotype was observed many times. This chain joins TRBV20-1 and TRBJ2-5, with D perhaps being TRBD1 or TRBD2 (6 bases each). Germline CDR1 reads DFQATT; CDR2 reads SNEGSKA (reference sequence). V lost 3 bases and J 3 bases, leaving 17 bases between the germline ends. CDR3 length: 15 residues. The chain's CDR3 is CSASRVRGGKETQYF. The CDR3 coding sequence is TGCAGTGCTAGTCGTGTCAGGGGAGGAAAAGAGACCCAGTACTTC.

On this clonotype: Given a much more abundant clone one base away, this may be a read error. The rearrangement links TRBV12-3 or TRBV12-4 to TRBJ2-6; a weak D match, TRBD1 (5 bases). This CDR3 is 17 amino acids long. The CDR3 coding sequence is TGTGCCAGCAGTTTCCGGGCCCGAGCCTCTGGGGCCAACGTCATGACTTTC. It translates to CASSFRARASGANVMTF.

This rearrangement joins TRBV19 to TRBJ2-1; D is unresolved. This CDR3 has 16 residues. Germline V gene data show CDR1 as LNHDA and CDR2 as SQIVND (reference sequence). The germline V and J ends were trimmed by 1 base and 4 bases, with 14 bases remaining between them. The CDR3 loop is CASSIGSSSFYNEQFF. DNA for the CDR3: TGTGCCAGTAGTATAGGATCCTCAAGCTTTTACAATGAGCAGTTCTTC.

This clonotype was recorded a few times. This chain links TRBV7-3 with TRBJ2-3, with 12 bases lining up with TRBD2. The CDR3 runs to 16 residues. In germline, CDR1 is SGHTA, CDR2 FQGTGA. V trimming: 4 bases; J trimming: 4 bases; junction bases outside the gene matches: 6. The CDR3 reads CASSSQLAGGSDTQYF. The CDR3 region has the DNA TGTGCCAGCAGCTCCCAGCTAGCGGGGGGGTCAGATACGCAGTATTTT.

The chain joins TRBV12-3 or TRBV12-4 to TRBJ2-7; TRBD1 agrees at 8 bases. V lost 5 bases to trimming and J lost 2 bases; unmatched junction nucleotides: 8. The CDR3 length is 15 residues. CDR3 region: CASSPRTGHTYEQYF. DNA for the CDR3: TGTGCCAGCAGTCCACGGACAGGGCATACCTACGAGCAGTACTTC.